This T cell receptor beta chain was sequenced for a study of cytomegalovirus exposure and HLA in healthy donors. Findings and limits, study-wide: It was 150 to 200 TCR beta chains that were listed as cytomegalovirus-associated. TCR beta chain V- and J-gene trimming was linked, in a later analysis, to a missense variant in DCLRE1C. Later on, an analysis found that several of the most significant clusters appeared to be linked to common viral pathogens, which included parvovirus B19.

Worth noting for this clone: As yet, its antigen is unknown.

The PCR used 60 Vbeta and 13 Jbeta primers. Generated by immunoSEQ multiplex PCR, the TCRdb table keeps only in-frame clones and is missing some. The sample carries tens of thousands of clones, around 84% recorded once. This sequence was found in a male donor in good health and CMV-seronegative. Sequenced input: PBMCs.

CDR3 sequence (DNA): TGTGCCAGCAGCAACTACAGGGAAGGGACTAATGAAAAACTGTTTTTT. This gives the protein CASSNYREGTNEKLFF. The V and J genes are TRBV21-1 and TRBJ1-4; the table's D call, TRBD1, was not checked against the DNA. TRBV21-1 is assigned pseudogene status. This CDR3 is built from 16 residues.